The 16 T cell receptor beta chains below were found in one sample sequenced in a study of blood T cell repertoires in COVID-19. Some clones are missing from TCRdb's copy, which holds only in-frame ones; the method was immunoSEQ multiplex PCR. The sample contains under 200,000 clones, roughly 80% of which appear only once. Sequenced: PBMCs or T cells enriched from blood (not recorded which). The origin of the receptors is a woman between 40 and 50 years old with acute COVID-19.

This chain joins TRBV29-1 and TRBJ2-7; a weak D match, TRBD1 (6 bases). CDR1 is SQVTM and CDR2 is ANQGSEA in the germline V gene. The CDR3 is made up of 21 amino acids. The V end was cut by 0 bases, the J end by 3 bases, with 33 bases between. The CDR3 loop reads CSVEDKTWLHLSRDTNYEQYF. The CDR3 nucleotides read TGCAGCGTTGAAGATAAAACCTGGCTGCACCTGTCACGGGACACCAACTACGAGCAGTACTTC.

V is TRBV5-6 and J is TRBJ2-5; 7 bases are a match to TRBD1. This CDR3 spans 17 amino acids. V lost 4 bases, J lost 1 base, and 13 bases stayed unmatched. Germline CDR1 SGHDT, CDR2 YYEEEE. Here the CDR3 reads CASSLRNVRGIQETQYF. The CDR3 DNA reads as TGTGCCAGCAGCCTCCGGAATGTCAGGGGGATCCAAGAGACCCAGTACTTC.

This chain links TRBV29-1 with TRBJ2-7; 10 positions match TRBD1. From germline, CDR1 is SQVTM and CDR2 ANQGSEA. The CDR3 loop spans 14 amino acids. V trimming: 4 bases; J trimming: 5 bases; junction bases outside the gene matches: 8. The chain's CDR3 is CSVVGGDRGHEQYF. CDR3 DNA: TGCAGCGTTGTGGGGGGGGACAGGGGACACGAGCAGTACTTC.

This chain connects TRBV18 to TRBJ2-5; TRBD1 matches at 7 bases. The CDR3 has 15 amino acids. Germline lookup yields CDR1 KGHSH and CDR2 LQKENI. V shed 1 base and J 0 bases; nucleotides not matched to a gene: 2. The CDR3 protein is CASSPRQGDQETQYF. CDR3 DNA: TGTGCCAGCTCACCACGGCAGGGGGACCAAGAGACCCAGTACTTC.

The chain links TRBV5-1 to TRBJ1-1; 10 bases are shared with TRBD1. This CDR3 comprises 14 residues. Germline V gene sequence: CDR1 SGHRS, CDR2 YFSETQ. V trimming: 7 bases; J trimming: 7 bases; junction bases outside the gene matches: 10. The CDR3: CASRPTGGVGEAFF. In nucleotides, the CDR3 is TGCGCCAGCCGACCGACAGGGGGCGTTGGTGAAGCTTTCTTT. Complete variable domain (other parts from reference TRBV5-1 and TRBJ1-1): KAGVTQTPRYLIKTRGQQVTLSCSPISGHRSVSWYQQTPGQGLQFLFEYFSETQRNKGNFPGRFSGRQFSNSRSEMNVSTLELGDSALYLCASRPTGGVGEAFFGQGTRLTVV.

The chain has TRBV28 and TRBJ1-2; no firm D call. Germline V gene sequence: CDR1 MDHEN, CDR2 SYDVKM. Trimming pared 3 bases from V and 4 bases from J, leaving 24 bases between. The CDR3 has 18 residues. CDR3: CASSFSRRGPRGFYGYTF. CDR3 nucleotides: TGTGCCAGCAGTTTTTCTCGACGTGGGCCCCGAGGGTTCTATGGCTACACCTTC.

The rearrangement uses TRBV19 and TRBJ2-7, with D perhaps matching TRBD2 (6 bases). CDR3 size: 14 residues. Germline V lookup: CDR1 LNHDA, CDR2 SQIVND (reference sequence). The ends were cut back, 9 bases at V and 7 bases at J, with 22 bases in the middle. The CDR3 DNA is TGTGCCAGCCTACCGGGACTCAGGGTAGGGGAGCAGTACGTC. Its translation: CASLPGLRVGEQYV.

Concerning this clone itself: A read error may account for a junction end that differs from germline. The chain has TRBV7-7 and TRBJ2-2; D is unresolved. Germline V gene data show CDR1 as SSHAT and CDR2 as FNYEAQ (reference sequence). The CDR3 loop spans 15 amino acids. This CDR3 reads CASSLDSTGTGELFF. CDR3 DNA: TGTGCTAGCAGCTTAGATTCGACTGGCACCGGGGAGCTGTTTTTT.

This chain links TRBV2 with TRBJ2-7; 7 nucleotides agree with TRBD2. V shed 4 bases, J shed 3 bases, and the junction held 6 bases outside the gene matches. The CDR3 length is 14 residues. Germline V lookup: CDR1 SNHLY, CDR2 FYNNEI. CDR3 sequence reads: CASSASGGDYEQYV. The CDR3 DNA follows: TGTGCCAGCAGTGCTAGCGGAGGGGACTACGAGCAGTACGTC.

This clone is a singleton in its sample. The gene calls are TRBV9 and TRBJ2-2; the match to TRBD1 covers 7 bases. The CDR3 is 18 amino acids. CDR1 and CDR2 (germline): SGDLS, YYNGEE. V trimming: 0 bases; J trimming: 4 bases; junction bases outside the gene matches: 12. The CDR3 DNA is TGTGCCAGCAGCGTAGAGGGGTTCGAGACAGGGACCACCGGGGAGCTGTTTTTT. This codes for CASSVEGFETGTTGELFF.

The V and J genes are TRBV13 and TRBJ1-1; 7 nucleotides match TRBD1. Germline V gives CDR1 PRHDT, CDR2 FYEKMQ (reference sequence). V trimming: 4 bases; J trimming: 4 bases; junction bases outside the gene matches: 9. This CDR3 has 15 amino acids. CDR3 bases: TGTGCCAGCAGCTACCTAGTACAGGGGATCACTGAAGCTTTCTTT. Its translation is CASSYLVQGITEAFF.

The chain has TRBV19 and TRBJ1-6; 9 bases line up with TRBD1. Germline V CDR1 and CDR2: LNHDA, SQIVND (reference sequence). Trimming took 3 bases from V and 1 from J; bases not matched to a gene: 10. The CDR3 has 19 amino acids. The CDR3 loop is CASSMWRTGVDSYNSPLHF. The CDR3 DNA follows: TGTGCCAGTAGTATGTGGCGGACAGGGGTCGATTCCTATAATTCACCCCTCCACTTT.

This clone appeared many times. This chain joins TRBV6-5 and TRBJ2-7, with 8 bases aligning to TRBD1. V shed 2 bases, J shed 6 bases, and the junction held 6 bases outside the gene matches. The germline gives CDR1 MNHEY, CDR2 SVGAGI. The CDR3 totals 14 residues. For the CDR3, the DNA is TGTGCCAGCAGTTACGGGCAGGGGGCCGGCGAGCAGTACTTC. It is translated as CASSYGQGAGEQYF.

The chain links TRBV5-1 to TRBJ2-1; TRBD2 aligns across 9 bases. V lost 0 bases to trimming and J lost 8 bases; unmatched junction nucleotides: 3. CDR1 and CDR2 from the germline V gene are SGHRS and YFSETQ. The CDR3 spans 14 residues. CDR3 nucleotide sequence: TGCGCCAGCAGCTTGGGACTAGCGGTTTATGAGCAGTTCTTC. Translating gives CASSLGLAVYEQFF.

This clone was seen only once. This chain links TRBV9 with TRBJ1-4; D might be TRBD1 (5 bases). The V gene lost 2 bases and the J gene lost 8 bases, with 16 bases spanning the gap. Germline loops: CDR1 SGDLS, CDR2 YYNGEE. This CDR3 has 15 amino acids. The CDR3 region is CASSVGGTPGEKLFF. The CDR3 nucleotides read TGTGCCAGCAGCGTCGGGGGGACCCCGGGGGAAAAACTGTTTTTT.

The J gene is TRBJ2-7, the V gene TRBV27; 10 bases are shared with TRBD2. V lost 6 bases, J lost 1 base, and 9 bases stayed unmatched. Germline assignment: CDR1 MNHEY and CDR2 SMNVEV (reference sequence). This CDR3 region has 16 residues. CDR3 sequence (DNA): TGTGCCAGCAGCCCTAAAGCGGGAGGGTCGTCCTACGAGCAGTACGTC. Amino acid sequence: CASSPKAGGSSYEQYV.